The present entry profiles one T cell receptor beta chain with its context. Not enrolled were patients with uncontrolled infection, other autoimmune disease, pregnancy or lactation. Diagnoses used clinical symptoms, serum thyroxine and TRAb, thyroid ultrasound and orbital computed tomography. Regions amplified from RNA transcripts were the TCR beta CDR3 regions. Using the HTBI primer set, a first-round RT-PCR was run on the TCR CDR3. TCRdb used MiXCR to reprocess the multiplex PCR reads, holding one entry per CDR3 protein. Of approximately 420,000 distinct CDR3 sequences listed, 15% are singletons. This entry is derived from a study of T cells in Graves' hyperthyroidism and ophthalmopathy. The J segment lost 2 bases and the V segment lost 11 bases, leaving 11 bases of the junction unmatched. The CDR3 contains 14 residues. Looked up from germline, CDR1 is SNHLY and CDR2 is FYNNEI.

This receptor was taken from a woman in her 30s with Graves' hyperthyroidism. V gene TRBV2 combines with J gene TRBJ2-7, with 8 bases lining up with TRBD1. Source material: blood. The DNA of the CDR3 is TGTGCCTTTCTAGCCGGGACAGGAACCTACGAGCAGTACTTC. Its translation is CAFLAGTGTYEQYF.